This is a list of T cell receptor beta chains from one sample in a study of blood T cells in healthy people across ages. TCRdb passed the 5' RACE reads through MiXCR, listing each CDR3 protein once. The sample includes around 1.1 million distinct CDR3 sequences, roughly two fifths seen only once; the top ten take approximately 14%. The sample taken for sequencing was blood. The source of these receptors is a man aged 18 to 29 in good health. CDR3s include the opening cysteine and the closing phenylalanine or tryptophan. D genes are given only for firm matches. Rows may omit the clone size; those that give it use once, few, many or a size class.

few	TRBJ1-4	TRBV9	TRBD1	CASSVGHRGFEKLFF	TGTGCCAGCAGCGTAGGCCACAGGGGGTTTGAAAAACTGTTTTTT
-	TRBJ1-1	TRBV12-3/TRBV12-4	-	CASSFYGGTEAFF	TGTGCCAGCAGTTTTTATGGGGGCACTGAAGCTTTCTTT
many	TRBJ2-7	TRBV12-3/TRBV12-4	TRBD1	CASSPTGGSYEQYF	TGTGCCAGCAGCCCGACAGGGGGCTCCTACGAGCAGTACTTC
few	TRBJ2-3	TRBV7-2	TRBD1	CASREQDRVDTDTQYF	TGTGCCAGCCGCGAACAAGACAGGGTCGACACAGATACGCAGTATTTT
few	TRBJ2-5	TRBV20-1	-	CSATYSGTPTWPQETQYF	TGCAGTGCTACTTACTCCGGGACACCTACTTGGCCCCAAGAGACCCAGTACTTC
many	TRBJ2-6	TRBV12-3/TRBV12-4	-	CASSDTGTGANVLTF	TGTGCCAGCAGTGATACAGGGACTGGGGCCAACGTCCTGACTTTC
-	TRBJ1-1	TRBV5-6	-	CASSLAGFLLEAFF	TGTGCCAGCAGCTTGGCGGGCTTCCTTCTTGAAGCTTTCTTT
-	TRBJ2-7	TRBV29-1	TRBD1	CSAPVRTGRKTYEQYF	TGCAGCGCTCCCGTTAGGACAGGACGAAAAACCTACGAGCAGTACTTC
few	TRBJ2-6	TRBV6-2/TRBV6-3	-	CASRGREGTGANVLTF	TGTGCCAGCCGAGGACGAGAGGGGACTGGGGCCAACGTCCTGACTTTC
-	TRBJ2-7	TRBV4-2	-	CASSPLARVHEQYF	TGTGCCAGCAGCCCCCTAGCGAGGGTCCACGAGCAGTACTTC
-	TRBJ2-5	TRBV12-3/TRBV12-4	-	CANSFGQGKETQYF	TGTGCCAACAGTTTTGGCCAGGGGAAGGAGACCCAGTACTTC
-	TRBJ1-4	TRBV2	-	CASKTTGGINEKLFF	TGTGCCAGCAAAACGACGGGGGGGATTAATGAAAAACTGTTTTTT
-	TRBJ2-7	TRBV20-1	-	CSARDRVAGSYEQYF	TGCAGTGCTAGAGATCGTGTGGCCGGTTCCTACGAGCAGTACTTC
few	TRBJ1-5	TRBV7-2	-	CASSLLGTGNQPQHF	TGTGCCAGCAGCTTACTGGGTACGGGCAATCAGCCCCAGCATTTT
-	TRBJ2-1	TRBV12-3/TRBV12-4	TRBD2	CASSFFSGDGVNEQFF	TGTGCCAGCAGTTTCTTTAGCGGGGATGGGGTCAATGAGCAGTTCTTC
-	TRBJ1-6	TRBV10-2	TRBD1	CASSTGGDSPLHF	TGCGCCAGCAGTACAGGGGGAGACTCACCCCTCCACTTT
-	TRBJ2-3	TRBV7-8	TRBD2	CASTVTSGGTSTDTQYF	TGTGCCAGCACTGTGACTAGCGGGGGGACTAGCACAGATACGCAGTATTTT
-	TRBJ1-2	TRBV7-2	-	CASIGQNYGYTF	TGTGCCAGCATCGGGCAGAACTATGGCTACACCTTC
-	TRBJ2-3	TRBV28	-	CASSLPGAGADTQYF	TGTGCCAGCAGTCTACCCGGGGCTGGGGCAGATACGCAGTATTTT
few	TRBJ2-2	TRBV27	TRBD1	CASSFPAPGTGIGELFF	TGTGCCAGCAGTTTCCCTGCCCCCGGGACAGGGATTGGGGAGCTGTTTTTT
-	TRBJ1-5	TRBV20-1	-	CSANTRNFNSNQPQHF	TGCAGTGCTAATACAAGGAATTTTAATAGCAATCAGCCCCAGCATTTT
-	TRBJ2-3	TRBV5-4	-	CASSPGAGGTDTQYF	TGTGCCAGCAGCCCAGGGGCAGGGGGCACAGATACGCAGTATTTT
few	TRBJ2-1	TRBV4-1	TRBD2	CASSQDPSGGAGEQFF	TGCGCCAGCAGCCAAGATCCTAGCGGGGGGGCCGGGGAGCAGTTCTTC
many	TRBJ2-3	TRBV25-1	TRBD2	CASRRDYSSAQYF	TGTGCCAGCAGGCGGGACTATTCTTCCGCGCAGTATTTT
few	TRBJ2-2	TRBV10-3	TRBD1	CAIRGQGANTGELFF	TGTGCCATCAGAGGACAGGGGGCGAACACCGGGGAGCTGTTTTTT
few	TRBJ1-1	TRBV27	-	CASSFSGWNTEAFF	TGTGCCAGCAGTTTTTCAGGTTGGAACACTGAAGCTTTCTTT
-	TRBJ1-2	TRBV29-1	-	CSVVFSESSGYTF	TGCAGCGTTGTCTTCTCCGAGTCATCTGGCTACACCTTC
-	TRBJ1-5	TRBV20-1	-	CSADSNQPQHF	TGCAGTGCTGATAGCAATCAGCCCCAGCATTTT
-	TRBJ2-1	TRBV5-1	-	CASREGGQIDKQFF	TGCGCCAGCAGGGAGGGAGGACAGATAGATAAGCAGTTCTTC
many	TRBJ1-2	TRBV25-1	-	CASRRGNYGYTF	TGTGCCAGCAGGAGGGGAAACTATGGCTACACCTTC
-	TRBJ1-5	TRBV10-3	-	CAISDRVVLENQPQHF	TGTGCCATCAGTGACCGAGTAGTTTTGGAGAATCAGCCCCAGCATTTT
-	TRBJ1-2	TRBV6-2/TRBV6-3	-	CASTLPLQEGVNYGYTF	TGTGCCAGCACCCTGCCCCTCCAAGAGGGAGTAAACTATGGCTACACCTTC
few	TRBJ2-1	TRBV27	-	CASSKQGNEQFF	TGTGCCAGCAGTAAGCAGGGCAATGAGCAGTTCTTC
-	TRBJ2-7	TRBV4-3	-	CASSQDGRGVSYNEQYF	TGCGCCAGCAGCCAAGATGGAAGGGGAGTCTCCTACAATGAGCAGTACTTC
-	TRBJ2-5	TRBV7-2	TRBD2	CASSLDYGTSGETQYF	TGTGCCAGCAGCTTGGACTATGGGACTAGCGGTGAGACCCAGTACTTC
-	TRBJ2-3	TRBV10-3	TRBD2	CAISESSGEATDTQYF	TGTGCCATCAGTGAGTCTAGCGGGGAAGCCACAGATACGCAGTATTTT
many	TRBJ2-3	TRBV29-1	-	CSVADGATDTQYF	TGCAGCGTTGCCGATGGCGCCACAGATACGCAGTATTTT
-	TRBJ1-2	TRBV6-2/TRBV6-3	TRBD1	CASSYDRGRDGYTF	TGTGCCAGCAGTTACGACAGGGGGCGCGATGGCTACACCTTC
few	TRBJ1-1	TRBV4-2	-	CASIKLGNTEAFF	TGTGCCAGCATCAAACTGGGGAACACTGAAGCTTTCTTT
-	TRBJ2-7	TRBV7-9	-	CASSLERTTPQTYEQYF	TGTGCCAGCAGCTTAGAACGAACTACCCCGCAAACCTACGAGCAGTACTTC
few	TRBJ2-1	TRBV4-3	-	CASSQDRGIWAGPTKDEQFF	TGCGCCAGCAGCCAAGATCGTGGGATTTGGGCGGGACCTACAAAGGATGAGCAGTTCTTC
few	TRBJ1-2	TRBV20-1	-	CSARDQTGKANYGYTF	TGCAGTGCTAGGGATCAAACAGGGAAAGCTAACTATGGCTACACCTTC
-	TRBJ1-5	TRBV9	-	CASSETSSSNQPQHF	TGTGCCAGCAGCGAGACTTCAAGTAGCAATCAGCCCCAGCATTTT
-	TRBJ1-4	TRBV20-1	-	CSAGPTNEKLFF	TGCAGCGCAGGGCCAACTAATGAAAAACTGTTTTTT
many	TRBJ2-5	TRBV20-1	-	CSARDQAVQETQYF	TGCAGTGCTAGAGATCAGGCGGTACAAGAGACCCAGTACTTC
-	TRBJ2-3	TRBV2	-	CASMSVGITDTQYF	TGTGCCAGCATGTCGGTGGGGATCACAGATACGCAGTATTTT
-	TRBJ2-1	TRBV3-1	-	CASSQSIRNEQFF	TGTGCCAGCAGCCAAAGTATACGCAATGAGCAGTTCTTC
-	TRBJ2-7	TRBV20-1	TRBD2	CSATSSGDNSYEQYF	TGCAGTGCTACCTCTAGCGGGGACAACTCCTACGAGCAGTACTTC
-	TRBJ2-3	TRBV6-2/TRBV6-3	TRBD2	CASSYSGLVLVPDTQYF	TGTGCCAGCAGTTACTCAGGACTAGTCCTTGTTCCAGATACGCAGTATTTT
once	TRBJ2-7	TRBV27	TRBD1	CASSSLTTGTVSYEQYF	TGTGCCAGCAGTTCCCTAACCACCGGGACAGTCTCCTACGAGCAGTACTTC
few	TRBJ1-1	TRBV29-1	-	CSVKQGSTNTEAFF	TGCAGCGTTAAACAGGGTTCAACGAACACTGAAGCTTTCTTT